Listed here is a single T cell receptor beta chain. Unmatched junction bases numbered 8, after V lost 6 bases and J lost 1 base. There are 15 residues in the CDR3. The germline CDR1 and CDR2 sequences are SEHNR and FQNEAQ (reference sequence). The data are from a study of blood T cell repertoires in COVID-19. The table came from immunoSEQ multiplex PCR; TCRdb's copy has only in-frame clones and leaves some out. The sample consists of under 200,000 clones, around 80% of them appearing once. Source material: PBMCs or T cells enriched from blood (not recorded which). The sequence came from a woman in her 50s who had recovered from COVID-19. V is TRBV7-9 and J is TRBJ1-2, with TRBD1 matching over 7 bases. The CDR3 DNA follows: TGTGCCAGCAGTCCAAGGGGGCTGGATAACTATGGCTACACCTTC. It is translated as CASSPRGLDNYGYTF.